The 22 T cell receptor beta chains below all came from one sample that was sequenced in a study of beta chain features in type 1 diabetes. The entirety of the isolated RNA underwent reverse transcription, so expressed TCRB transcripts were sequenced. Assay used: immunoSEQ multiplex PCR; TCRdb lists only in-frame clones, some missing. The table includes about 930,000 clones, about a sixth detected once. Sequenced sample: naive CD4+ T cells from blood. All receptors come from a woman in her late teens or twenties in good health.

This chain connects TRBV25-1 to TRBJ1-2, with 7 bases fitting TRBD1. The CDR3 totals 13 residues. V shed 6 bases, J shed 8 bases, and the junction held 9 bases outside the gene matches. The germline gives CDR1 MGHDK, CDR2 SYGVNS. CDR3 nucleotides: TGTGCCAGCAGCCGACAGGGATATGTCGGCTACACCTTC. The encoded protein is CASSRQGYVGYTF.

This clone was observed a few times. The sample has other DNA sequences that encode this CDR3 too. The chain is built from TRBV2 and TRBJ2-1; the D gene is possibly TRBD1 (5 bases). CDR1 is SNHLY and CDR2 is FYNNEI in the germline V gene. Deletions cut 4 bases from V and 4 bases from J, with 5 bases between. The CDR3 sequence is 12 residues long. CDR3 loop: CASSGQYNEQFF. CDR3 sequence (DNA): TGTGCCAGCAGTGGACAGTACAATGAGCAGTTCTTC.

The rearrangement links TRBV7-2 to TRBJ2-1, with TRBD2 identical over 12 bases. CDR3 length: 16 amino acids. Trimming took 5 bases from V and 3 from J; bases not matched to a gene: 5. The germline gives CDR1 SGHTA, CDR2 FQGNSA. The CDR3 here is CASSSGLAGFYNEQFF. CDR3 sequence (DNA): TGTGCCAGCAGCAGCGGACTAGCGGGATTCTACAATGAGCAGTTCTTC.

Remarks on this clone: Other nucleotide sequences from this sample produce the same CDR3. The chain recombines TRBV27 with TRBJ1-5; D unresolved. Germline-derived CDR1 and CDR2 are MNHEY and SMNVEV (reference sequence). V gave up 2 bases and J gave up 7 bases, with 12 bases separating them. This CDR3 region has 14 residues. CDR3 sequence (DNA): TGTGCCAGCAGTTTACGAGGCGGGAGGCAGCCCCAGCATTTT. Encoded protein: CASSLRGGRQPQHF.

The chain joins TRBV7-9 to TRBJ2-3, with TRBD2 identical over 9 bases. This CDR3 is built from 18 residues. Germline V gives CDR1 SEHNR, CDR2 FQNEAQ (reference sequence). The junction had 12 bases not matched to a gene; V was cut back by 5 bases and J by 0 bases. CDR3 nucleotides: TGTGCCAGCAGCAGCGGCGGGAGGGCCCGGATTAGCACAGATACGCAGTATTTT. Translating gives CASSSGGRARISTDTQYF. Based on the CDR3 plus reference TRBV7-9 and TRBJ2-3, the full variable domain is DTGVSQNPRHKITKRGQNVTFRCDPISEHNRLYWYRQTLGQGPEFLTYFQNEAQLEKSRLLSDRFSAERPKGSFSTLEIQRTEQGDSAMYLCASSSGGRARISTDTQYFGPGTRLTVL.

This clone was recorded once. The CDR3 nucleotides read TGTGCCAGCAGCACCCTGACAGTTTATGGCTACACCTTC. This encodes CASSTLTVYGYTF. V is TRBV7-2 and J is TRBJ1-2; tentatively, D is TRBD1 (5 bases). Trimming stripped 5 bases from V and 5 bases from J, with 12 bases between. CDR3 size: 13 residues. The germline CDR1 and CDR2 sequences are SGHTA and FQGNSA.

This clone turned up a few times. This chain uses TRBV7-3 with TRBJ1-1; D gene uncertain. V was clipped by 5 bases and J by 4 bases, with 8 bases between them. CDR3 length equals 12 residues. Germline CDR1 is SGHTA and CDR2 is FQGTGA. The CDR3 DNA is TGTGCCAGCAGCGTCCCAGGCACTGAAGCTTTCTTT. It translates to CASSVPGTEAFF.

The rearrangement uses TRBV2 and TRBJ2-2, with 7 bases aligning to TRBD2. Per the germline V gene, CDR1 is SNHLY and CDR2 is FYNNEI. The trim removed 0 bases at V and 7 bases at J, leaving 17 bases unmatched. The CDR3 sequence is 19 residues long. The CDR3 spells CASSEARRREGLFGGELFF. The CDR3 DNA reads TGTGCCAGCAGTGAAGCGCGCCGTAGGGAGGGCCTGTTTGGCGGGGAGCTGTTTTTT.

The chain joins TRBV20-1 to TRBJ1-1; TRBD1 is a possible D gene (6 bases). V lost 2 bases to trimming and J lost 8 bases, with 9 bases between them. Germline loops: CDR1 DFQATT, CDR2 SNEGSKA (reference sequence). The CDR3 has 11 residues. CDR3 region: CSARPDREAFF. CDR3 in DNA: TGCAGTGCTAGACCTGACAGGGAAGCTTTCTTT.

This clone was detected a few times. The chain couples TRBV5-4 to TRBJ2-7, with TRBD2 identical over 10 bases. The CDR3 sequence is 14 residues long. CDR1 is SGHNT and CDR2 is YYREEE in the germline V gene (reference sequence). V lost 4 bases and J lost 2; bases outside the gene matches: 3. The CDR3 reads CASSAGLATYEQYF. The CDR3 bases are TGTGCCAGCAGCGCGGGACTAGCGACCTACGAGCAGTACTTC.

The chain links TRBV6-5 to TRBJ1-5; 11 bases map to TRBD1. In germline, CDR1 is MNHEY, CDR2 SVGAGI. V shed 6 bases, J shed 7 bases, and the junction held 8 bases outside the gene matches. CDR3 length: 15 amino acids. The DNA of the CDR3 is TGTGCCAGCAGCCCCGGGACAGGGGGGAGGCAGCCCCAGCATTTT. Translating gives CASSPGTGGRQPQHF.

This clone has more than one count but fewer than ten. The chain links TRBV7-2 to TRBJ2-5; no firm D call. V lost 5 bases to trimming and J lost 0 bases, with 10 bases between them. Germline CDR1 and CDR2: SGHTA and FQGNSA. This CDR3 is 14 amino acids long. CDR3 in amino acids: CASSIDGYQETQYF. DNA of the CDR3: TGTGCCAGCAGCATCGACGGCTACCAAGAGACCCAGTACTTC.

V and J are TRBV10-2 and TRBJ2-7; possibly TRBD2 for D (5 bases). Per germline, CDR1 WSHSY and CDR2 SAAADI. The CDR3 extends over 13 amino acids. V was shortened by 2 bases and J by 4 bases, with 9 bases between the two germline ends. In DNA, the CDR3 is TGCGCCAGCAGTGAGCAACGGGGTTACGAGCAGTACTTC. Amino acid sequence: CASSEQRGYEQYF.

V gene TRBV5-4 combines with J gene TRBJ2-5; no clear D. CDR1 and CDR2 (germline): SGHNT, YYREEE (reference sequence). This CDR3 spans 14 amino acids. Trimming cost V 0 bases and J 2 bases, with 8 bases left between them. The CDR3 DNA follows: TGTGCCAGCAGCTTGGGGTGGCTGCAAGAGACCCAGTACTTC. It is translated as CASSLGWLQETQYF.

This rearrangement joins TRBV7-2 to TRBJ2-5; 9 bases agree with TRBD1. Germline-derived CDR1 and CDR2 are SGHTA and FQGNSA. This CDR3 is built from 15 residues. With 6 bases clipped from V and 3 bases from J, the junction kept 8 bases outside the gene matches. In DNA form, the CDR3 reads TGTGCCAGCAGTTTCTACAGGGGGCGCGAAGAGACCCAGTACTTC. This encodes CASSFYRGREETQYF.

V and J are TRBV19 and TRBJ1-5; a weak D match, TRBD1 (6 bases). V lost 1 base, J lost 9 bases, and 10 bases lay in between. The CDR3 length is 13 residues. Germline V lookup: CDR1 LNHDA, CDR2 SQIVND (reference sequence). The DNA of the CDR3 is TGTGCCAGTAGTATAGTTGGGGGCCCGCCCCAGCATTTT. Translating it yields CASSIVGGPPQHF.

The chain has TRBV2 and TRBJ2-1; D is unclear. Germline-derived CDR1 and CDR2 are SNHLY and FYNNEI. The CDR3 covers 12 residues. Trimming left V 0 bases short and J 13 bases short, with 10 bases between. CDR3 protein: CASSEASGFQFF. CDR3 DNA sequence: TGTGCCAGCAGTGAAGCGTCGGGTTTCCAGTTCTTC.

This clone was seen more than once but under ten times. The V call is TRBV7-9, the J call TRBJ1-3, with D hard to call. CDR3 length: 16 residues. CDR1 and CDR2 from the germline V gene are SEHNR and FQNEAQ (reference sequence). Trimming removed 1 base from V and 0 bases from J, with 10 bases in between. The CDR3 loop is CASSLEMLGSGNTIYF. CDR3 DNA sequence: TGTGCCAGCAGCTTAGAGATGCTAGGCTCTGGAAACACCATATATTTT. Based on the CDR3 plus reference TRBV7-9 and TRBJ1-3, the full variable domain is DTGVSQNPRHKITKRGQNVTFRCDPISEHNRLYWYRQTLGQGPEFLTYFQNEAQLEKSRLLSDRFSAERPKGSFSTLEIQRTEQGDSAMYLCASSLEMLGSGNTIYFGEGSWLTVV.

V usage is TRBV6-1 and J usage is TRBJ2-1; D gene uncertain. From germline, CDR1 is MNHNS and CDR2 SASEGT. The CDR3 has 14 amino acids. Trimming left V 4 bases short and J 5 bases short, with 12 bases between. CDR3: CASSVSPYDNEQFF. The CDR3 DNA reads TGTGCCAGCAGTGTGAGCCCTTACGACAATGAGCAGTTCTTC.

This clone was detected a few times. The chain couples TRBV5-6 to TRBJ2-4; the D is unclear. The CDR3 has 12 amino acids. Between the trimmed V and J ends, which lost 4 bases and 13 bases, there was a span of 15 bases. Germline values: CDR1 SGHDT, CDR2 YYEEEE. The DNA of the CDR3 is TGTGCCAGCAGCATTGATAGAACAAAACAGTACTTC. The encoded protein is CASSIDRTKQYF.

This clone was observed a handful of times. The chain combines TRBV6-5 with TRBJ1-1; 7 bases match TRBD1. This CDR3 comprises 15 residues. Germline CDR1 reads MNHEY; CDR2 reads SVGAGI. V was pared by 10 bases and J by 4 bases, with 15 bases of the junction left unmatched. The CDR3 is CAIMKARSGGTEAFF. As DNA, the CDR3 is TGTGCCATCATGAAAGCAAGATCAGGGGGCACTGAAGCTTTCTTT.

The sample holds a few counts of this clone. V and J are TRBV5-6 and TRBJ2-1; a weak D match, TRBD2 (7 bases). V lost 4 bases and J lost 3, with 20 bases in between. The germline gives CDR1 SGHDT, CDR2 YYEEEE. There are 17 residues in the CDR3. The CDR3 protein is CASSENRGANVYNEQFF. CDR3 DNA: TGTGCCAGCAGCGAAAATCGGGGGGCAAATGTCTACAATGAGCAGTTCTTC.